This T cell receptor (beta chain) comes out of a study of blood T cell repertoires in COVID-19. Study-level information: PBMCs, B-cell-depleted T cells, or T cells provided the cDNA or gDNA that made up the material.

As originally analysed: By means of reference gene primer amplification, nucleated cell counts were estimated. Sequenced by immunoSEQ multiplex PCR; TCRdb stores in-frame clones only, minus some. The V and J calls and clone size come from that table; D and trimming were worked out from the DNA. The sample lists hundreds of thousands of clones; roughly 88% were seen once. Germline CDR1 reads SNHLY; CDR2 reads FYNNEI. The junction had 4 bases not matched to a gene; V was cut back by 6 bases and J by 1 base. The CDR3 has 15 residues. This chain joins TRBV2 and TRBJ2-3; 10 positions agree with TRBD2. This clonotype was sampled from a woman in her 30s with active or convalescent COVID-19. Sample: peripheral blood. In DNA form, the CDR3 reads TGTGCCAGCAGGACAGGACTAGCGGGCACAGATACGCAGTATTTT. It codes for CASRTGLAGTDTQYF.